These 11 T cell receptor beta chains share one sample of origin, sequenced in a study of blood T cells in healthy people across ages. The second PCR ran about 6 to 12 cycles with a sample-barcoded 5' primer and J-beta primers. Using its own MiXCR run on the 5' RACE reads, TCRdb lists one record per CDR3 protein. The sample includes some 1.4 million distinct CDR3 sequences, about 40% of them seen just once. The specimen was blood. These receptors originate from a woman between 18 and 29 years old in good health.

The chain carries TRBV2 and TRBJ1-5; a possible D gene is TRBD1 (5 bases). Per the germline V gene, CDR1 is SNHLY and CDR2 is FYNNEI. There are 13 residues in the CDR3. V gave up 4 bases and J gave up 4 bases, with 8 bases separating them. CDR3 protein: CASSGGQNQPQHF. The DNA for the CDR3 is TGTGCCAGCAGTGGTGGACAAAATCAGCCCCAGCATTTT.

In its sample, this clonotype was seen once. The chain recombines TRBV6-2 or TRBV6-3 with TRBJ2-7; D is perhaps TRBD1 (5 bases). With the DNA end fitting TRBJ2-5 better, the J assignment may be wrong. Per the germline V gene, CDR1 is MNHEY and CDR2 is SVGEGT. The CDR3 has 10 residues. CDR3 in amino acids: CATAQGTQYF. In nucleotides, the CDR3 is TGTGCCACCGCCCAGGGGACCCAGTACTTC.

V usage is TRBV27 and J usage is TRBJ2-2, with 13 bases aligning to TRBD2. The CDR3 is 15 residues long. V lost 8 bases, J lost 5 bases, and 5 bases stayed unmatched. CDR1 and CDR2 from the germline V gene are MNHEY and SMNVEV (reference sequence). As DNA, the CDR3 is TGTGCCAGCTTCCGGGGACTAGCGGGAACCGGGGAGCTGTTTTTT. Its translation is CASFRGLAGTGELFF.

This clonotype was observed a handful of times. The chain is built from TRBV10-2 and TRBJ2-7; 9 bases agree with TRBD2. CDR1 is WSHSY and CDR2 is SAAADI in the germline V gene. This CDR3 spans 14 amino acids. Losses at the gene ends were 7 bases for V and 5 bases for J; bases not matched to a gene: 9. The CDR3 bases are TGCGCCAGCAAAGGGGTAGCGGGAGCGGACGAGCAGTACTTC. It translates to CASKGVAGADEQYF.

CDR3 in amino acids: CAISESTVATYEQYF. The CDR3 nucleotides are TGTGCCATCAGTGAGTCGACCGTGGCCACCTACGAGCAGTACTTC. The V call is TRBV10-3, the J call TRBJ2-7; no clear D gene. The CDR3 has 15 residues. Germline CDR1 is ENHRY and CDR2 is SYGVKD. V dropped 0 bases and J dropped 2 bases, with 11 bases sitting between them.

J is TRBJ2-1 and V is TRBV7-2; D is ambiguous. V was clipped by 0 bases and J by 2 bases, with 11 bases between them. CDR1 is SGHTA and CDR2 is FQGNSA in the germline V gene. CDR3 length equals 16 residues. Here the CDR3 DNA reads TGTGCCAGCAGCTTAGCGGAAAGTTCAACCTACAATGAGCAGTTCTTC. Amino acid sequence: CASSLAESSTYNEQFF.

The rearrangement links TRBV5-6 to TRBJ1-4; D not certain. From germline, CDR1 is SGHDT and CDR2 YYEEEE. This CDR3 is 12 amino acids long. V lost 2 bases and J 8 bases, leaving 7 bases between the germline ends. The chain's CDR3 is CASSFVSEKLFF. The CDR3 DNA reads TGTGCCAGCAGCTTTGTGTCGGAAAAACTGTTTTTT.

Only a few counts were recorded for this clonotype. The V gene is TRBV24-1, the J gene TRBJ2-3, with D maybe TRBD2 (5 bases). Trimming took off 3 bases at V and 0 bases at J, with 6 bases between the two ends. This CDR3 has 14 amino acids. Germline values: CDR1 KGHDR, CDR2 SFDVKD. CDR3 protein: CATSDRTSTDTQYF. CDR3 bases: TGTGCCACCAGTGATCGGACTAGCACAGATACGCAGTATTTT.

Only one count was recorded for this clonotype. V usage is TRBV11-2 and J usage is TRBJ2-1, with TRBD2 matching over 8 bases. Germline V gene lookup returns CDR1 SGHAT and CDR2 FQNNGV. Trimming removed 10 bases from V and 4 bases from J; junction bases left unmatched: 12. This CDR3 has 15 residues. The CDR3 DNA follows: TGTGCCACCATTAGCGGGGTTAGCGTGTACAATGAGCAGTTCTTC. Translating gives CATISGVSVYNEQFF. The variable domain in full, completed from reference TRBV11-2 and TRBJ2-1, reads EAGVAQSPRYKIIEKRQSVAFWCNPISGHATLYWYQQILGQGPKLLIQFQNNGVVDDSQLPKDRFSAERLKGVDSTLKIQPAKLEDSAVYLCATISGVSVYNEQFFGPGTRLTVL.

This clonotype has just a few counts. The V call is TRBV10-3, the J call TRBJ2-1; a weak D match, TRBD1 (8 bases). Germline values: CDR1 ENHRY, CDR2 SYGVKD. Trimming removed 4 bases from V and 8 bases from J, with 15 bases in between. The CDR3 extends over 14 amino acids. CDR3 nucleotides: TGTGCCATCAGTGCCACAGGGGGGGCCGATGAGCAGTTCTTC. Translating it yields CAISATGGADEQFF.

The CDR3 reads CASRSGMVYEQYF. The CDR3 region has the DNA TGTGCCAGTCGGAGCGGGATGGTCTACGAGCAGTACTTC. The chain joins TRBV28 to TRBJ2-7, with TRBD2 matching 7 bases. V lost 9 bases and J lost 3; bases outside the gene matches: 8. This CDR3 region has 13 residues. The germline V gene has CDR1 MDHEN and CDR2 SYDVKM.